This T cell receptor beta chain derives from a study of blood T cell repertoires in COVID-19. Across the whole study: Samples came from the United States, Italy and Spain, spanning acute and convalescent COVID-19. PBMCs, B-cell-depleted T cells, or T cells provided the cDNA or gDNA that made up the material.

Trimming pared 1 base from V and 2 bases from J, leaving 11 bases between. The CDR3 totals 15 residues. CDR1 is MNHNS and CDR2 is SASEGT in the germline V gene. Per the authors' pipeline: Estimates of nucleated cell counts were drawn from the amplification of reference gene primers. Libraries were prepared by immunoSEQ multiplex PCR; TCRdb keeps only in-frame clonotypes and omits some of them. The V and J calls and clone size were taken over from that table, and D and trimming were inferred from the DNA. Among around 95,000 clones listed, roughly 92% were seen once. The chain combines TRBV6-1 with TRBJ2-5; D may be TRBD1 (5 bases). This TCR derives from a man aged 50 to 59 with active COVID-19. The material sequenced was peripheral blood. This chain's CDR3 is CASSEGPGPQETQYF. DNA for the CDR3: TGTGCCAGCAGTGAAGGCCCAGGGCCGCAAGAGACCCAGTACTTC.